The 26 T cell receptor beta chains given below trace back to one sample, sequenced in a study of blood T cell repertoires in COVID-19. Generated by immunoSEQ multiplex PCR, the TCRdb table keeps only in-frame clones and is missing some. Among 190,000 or so clones, roughly 80% were seen once, and the ten largest hold approximately 0.97%. The specimen sequenced was peripheral blood. Receptors originate from a man in his sixties with COVID-19, enrolled during active disease.

The V call is TRBV6-4, the J call TRBJ1-1; D remains ambiguous. V gave up 3 bases and J gave up 1 base, with 9 bases separating them. The CDR3 is 14 residues long. Per the germline V gene, CDR1 is MRHNA and CDR2 is SNTAGT. The CDR3, as DNA: TGTGCCAGCAGTGAACATCCAGGGAACACTGAAGCTTTCTTT. It specifies CASSEHPGNTEAFF.

J is TRBJ2-7 and V is TRBV19; D is possibly TRBD2 (7 bases). The CDR3 has 14 residues. Germline values: CDR1 LNHDA, CDR2 SQIVND (reference sequence). The V and J ends lost 9 bases and 2 bases respectively, with 17 bases between them. The CDR3 region has the DNA TGTGCCAGCGGAGGGGGGGATGGGGCCTACGAGCAGTACTTC. The encoded protein is CASGGGDGAYEQYF.

The chain recombines TRBV19 with TRBJ1-5; D is undetermined. The length of the CDR3 is 15 residues. Germline V gene data show CDR1 as LNHDA and CDR2 as SQIVND (reference sequence). V gave up 7 bases and J gave up 1 base, with 14 bases separating them. The CDR3 nucleotides are TGTGCCAGTACCGATGTCCCCAGGAGCAATCAGCCCCAGCATTTT. Encoded protein: CASTDVPRSNQPQHF.

The rearrangement joins TRBV10-3 to TRBJ2-7, with 11 bases matching TRBD1. This CDR3 comprises 13 residues. Trimming at V came to 7 bases and at J to 5 bases, leaving 4 bases not matched to a gene. Per the germline V gene, CDR1 is ENHRY and CDR2 is SYGVKD. CDR3 sequence (DNA): TGTGCCATCACCGGGACAGGGGGTGACGAGCAGTACTTC. Its protein product is CAITGTGGDEQYF.

The V gene is TRBV20-1, the J gene TRBJ2-3, with 7 nucleotides matching TRBD1. This CDR3 is 12 amino acids long. V trimming: 3 bases; J trimming: 10 bases; junction bases outside the gene matches: 7. Germline V lookup: CDR1 DFQATT, CDR2 SNEGSKA (reference sequence). The CDR3 bases are TGCAGTGCTAGTAAGCCAGGGGGATCGCAGTATTTT. It encodes CSASKPGGSQYF.

The chain has TRBV11-2 and TRBJ2-1; D is unclear. Germline-derived CDR1 and CDR2 are SGHAT and FQNNGV. CDR3 length equals 13 residues. Trimming pared 1 base from V and 10 bases from J, leaving 11 bases between. The chain's CDR3 is CASSLGPRQEQFF. DNA for the CDR3: TGTGCCAGCAGCTTAGGTCCGAGGCAGGAGCAGTTCTTC.

CDR3 amino acids: CASSLGAGGAYEQYF. CDR3 nucleotide sequence: TGTGCCAGCAGCTTGGGGGCGGGAGGGGCCTACGAGCAGTACTTC. V is TRBV5-4 and J is TRBJ2-7; 9 nucleotides line up with TRBD2. Looked up from germline, CDR1 is SGHNT and CDR2 is YYREEE (reference sequence). The CDR3 length is 15 residues. The trim removed 0 bases at V and 2 bases at J, leaving 3 bases unmatched. Variable domain in full (rest from reference TRBV5-4 and TRBJ2-7): ETGVTQSPTHLIKTRGQQVTLRCSSQSGHNTVSWYQQALGQGPQFIFQYYREEENGRGNFPPRFSGLQFPNYSSELNVNALELDDSALYLCASSLGAGGAYEQYFGPGTRLTVT.

DNA for the CDR3: TGTGCCAGCAGCCTTAACCACCGGGACAGGGCCTATGGCTACACCTTC. It specifies CASSLNHRDRAYGYTF. V and J are TRBV7-2 and TRBJ1-2; 9 nucleotides line up with TRBD1. Germline V lookup: CDR1 SGHTA, CDR2 FQGNSA. V was clipped by 5 bases and J by 4 bases; unmatched bases: 11. The CDR3 length is 16 residues.

The chain joins TRBV5-8 to TRBJ2-7, with 8 bases identical to TRBD1. Germline loops: CDR1 SGHTS, CDR2 YDEGEE. CDR3 length: 16 residues. V shed 3 bases and J 6 bases; nucleotides not matched to a gene: 14. The CDR3 sequence: CASSSSRSRGLVEQYF. In nucleotides, the CDR3 is TGTGCCAGCAGCTCCTCGCGCAGCAGGGGGCTTGTCGAGCAGTACTTC.

The V gene is TRBV28, the J gene TRBJ2-1; the D gene is possibly TRBD2 (5 bases). Germline V CDR1 and CDR2: MDHEN, SYDVKM. The CDR3 totals 15 residues. V shed 3 bases and J shed 3 bases, with 12 bases lying between them. The CDR3 coding sequence is TGTGCCAGCAGTTTGCTAGACGGGGTCTACAATGAGCAGTTCTTC. Translated: CASSLLDGVYNEQFF.

V and J are TRBV4-2 and TRBJ1-5; D unclear. CDR1 and CDR2 (germline): LGHNA, YNFKEQ. V lost 4 bases, J lost 1 base, and 8 bases lay in between. This CDR3 is 14 amino acids long. The CDR3 spells CASSLRGSNQPQHF. The CDR3 DNA reads as TGTGCCAGCAGCCTTCGAGGAAGCAATCAGCCCCAGCATTTT.

The genes are TRBV25-1 and TRBJ1-4, with D possibly being TRBD1 (6 bases). V was shortened by 8 bases and J by 2 bases, with 12 bases between the two germline ends. Looked up from germline, CDR1 is MGHDK and CDR2 is SYGVNS. The CDR3 has 14 amino acids. CDR3: CASALQGTNEKLFF. CDR3 coding DNA: TGTGCCAGCGCTCTACAGGGCACTAATGAAAAACTGTTTTTT.

The chain links TRBV3-1 (or the pseudogene TRBV3-2) to TRBJ2-2; 10 bases fit TRBD1. The J segment lost 5 bases and the V segment lost 1 base, leaving 16 bases of the junction unmatched. The length of the CDR3 is 20 residues. Germline values: CDR1 LGHDT, CDR2 YNNKEL (reference sequence). Written as DNA, the CDR3 is TGTGCCAGCAGCCAAGGTATACACACGCCGGGACAGGGGATGACCGGGGAGCTGTTTTTT. Translating gives CASSQGIHTPGQGMTGELFF.

About this clone: Other DNA sequences in the same sample also yield this CDR3. The chain has TRBV5-1 and TRBJ1-2, with 9 bases fitting TRBD1. In germline, CDR1 is SGHRS, CDR2 YFSETQ. With V trimmed by 0 bases and J by 5 bases, 2 bases remained unmatched. This CDR3 is 14 amino acids long. The CDR3 is CASSLGQGGYGYTF. The CDR3 DNA is TGCGCCAGCAGCTTGGGACAGGGGGGATATGGCTACACCTTC.

Only a few counts were recorded for this clone. The chain carries TRBV2 and TRBJ1-5; D might be TRBD1 (6 bases). The CDR3 consists of 13 residues. V was trimmed by 4 bases and J by 3 bases, leaving 7 bases between them. Germline assignment: CDR1 SNHLY and CDR2 FYNNEI. CDR3 DNA: TGTGCCAGCAGTGGACAGGCCAATCAGCCCCAGCATTTT. Residues: CASSGQANQPQHF.

V usage is TRBV12-5 and J usage is TRBJ1-4; weak D call: TRBD1 (5 bases). The V end lost 1 base, the J end lost 6 bases, and 12 bases lay between the germline ends. CDR3 length: 15 amino acids. Germline CDR1 and CDR2: LGHNT and FRNRAP. In DNA form, the CDR3 reads TGTGCTAGTGGTTTGGATTTACAGGCGTATGAAAAACTGTTTTTT. Translation gives CASGLDLQAYEKLFF.

The gene calls are TRBV27 and TRBJ1-1; 7 bases fit TRBD1. Trimming took 10 bases from V and 2 from J; bases not matched to a gene: 10. This CDR3 comprises 14 residues. From germline, CDR1 is MNHEY and CDR2 SMNVEV (reference sequence). In DNA, the CDR3 is TGTGCCACCGGGAGGGACAGCCTTAACACTGAAGCTTTCTTT. Its translation: CATGRDSLNTEAFF.

The J gene is TRBJ2-7, the V gene TRBV6-5, with 12 positions matching TRBD1. This CDR3 is built from 15 residues. The germline V gene encodes CDR1 MNHEY and CDR2 SVGAGI. V dropped 7 bases and J dropped 5; count of bases not matched to a gene: 9. CDR3 coding DNA: TGTGCCAGCACCCCGGGACAGGGGGCGCGTAACGAGCAGTACTTC. Its translation: CASTPGQGARNEQYF.

The genes are TRBV7-2 and TRBJ2-1; TRBD2 matches at 13 bases. From germline, CDR1 is SGHTA and CDR2 FQGNSA. This CDR3 is built from 19 residues. After removal of 4 bases from V and 2 bases from J, the junction contained 11 bases not matched to a gene. The CDR3 coding sequence is TGTGCCAGCAGCTCACTCGGGACTAGCGGGACGCGGACCTACAATGAGCAGTTCTTC. Translation: CASSSLGTSGTRTYNEQFF.

This chain connects TRBV23-1 to TRBJ1-3; no definite D call. TRBV23-1 is labeled an ORF, and its function is uncertain. V was clipped by 0 bases and J by 0 bases, with 9 bases between them. The CDR3 extends over 16 amino acids. CDR3 coding DNA: TGCGCCAGCAGTCAATCTCAGGTTTCCTCTGGAAACACCATATATTTT. Translating it yields CASSQSQVSSGNTIYF.

This clone was detected once. The chain carries TRBV28 and TRBJ1-2; 7 bases are shared with TRBD1. The CDR3 is 15 residues long. V was clipped by 6 bases and J by 4 bases; unmatched bases: 11. Germline CDR1 MDHEN, CDR2 SYDVKM. CDR3 region: CASRSRDSGFYGYTF. CDR3 coding DNA: TGTGCCAGCAGATCCCGGGACAGCGGTTTCTATGGCTACACCTTC.

The chain is built from TRBV18 and TRBJ2-7; 8 bases match TRBD1. Trimming removed 0 bases from V and 2 bases from J; junction bases left unmatched: 6. The germline V gene has CDR1 KGHSH and CDR2 LQKENI. The CDR3 contains 16 residues. The CDR3 sequence is CASSPPLGQGTYEQYF. The CDR3 DNA sequence: TGTGCCAGCTCACCACCTTTAGGACAGGGAACCTACGAGCAGTACTTC.

The chain combines TRBV6-4 with TRBJ1-1, with D perhaps matching TRBD1 (6 bases). V lost 6 bases, J lost 0 bases, and 14 bases lay in between. Germline V gene data show CDR1 as MRHNA and CDR2 as SNTAGT. The length of the CDR3 is 15 residues. In DNA, the CDR3 is TGTGCCAGCAGCCGGGAGGGGGGAATGAACACTGAAGCTTTCTTT. Encoded protein: CASSREGGMNTEAFF.

The CDR3 reads CATSQGQGFTEAFF. The CDR3 DNA reads TGTGCCACTTCTCAGGGACAGGGGTTCACTGAAGCTTTCTTT. The V call is TRBV28, the J call TRBJ1-1, with TRBD1 matching 10 bases. Looked up from germline, CDR1 is MDHEN and CDR2 is SYDVKM. Trimming took 10 bases from V and 4 from J; bases not matched to a gene: 9. The length of the CDR3 is 14 residues.

The chain couples TRBV6-2 or TRBV6-3 to TRBJ2-3; 7 bases match TRBD2. The CDR3 extends over 16 amino acids. The J segment lost 2 bases and the V segment lost 2 bases, leaving 7 bases of the junction unmatched. Per the germline V gene, CDR1 is MNHEY and CDR2 is SVGEGT. CDR3 nucleotide sequence: TGTGCCAGCAGTTACAAGAAAGCGGGGCCCACAGATACGCAGTATTTT. Translated, it gives CASSYKKAGPTDTQYF.

The chain combines TRBV5-1 with TRBJ2-5; 10 nucleotides align to TRBD1. With V trimmed by 5 bases and J by 4 bases, 8 bases remained unmatched. This CDR3 has 15 amino acids. The germline V gene has CDR1 SGHRS and CDR2 YFSETQ. The CDR3 nucleotides read TGCGCCAGCAGGGGGGGGACAGGGGCGAGAGAGACCCAGTACTTC. Amino acids: CASRGGTGARETQYF.